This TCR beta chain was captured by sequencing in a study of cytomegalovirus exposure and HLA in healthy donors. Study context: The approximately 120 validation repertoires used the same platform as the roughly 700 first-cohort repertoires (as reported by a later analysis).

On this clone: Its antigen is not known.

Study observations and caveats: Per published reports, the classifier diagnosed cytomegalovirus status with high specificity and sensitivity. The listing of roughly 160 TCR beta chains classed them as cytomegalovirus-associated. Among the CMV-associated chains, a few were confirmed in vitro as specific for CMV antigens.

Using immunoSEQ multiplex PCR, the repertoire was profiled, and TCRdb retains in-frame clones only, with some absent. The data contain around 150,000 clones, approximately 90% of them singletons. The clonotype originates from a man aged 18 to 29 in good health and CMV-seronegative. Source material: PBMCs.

The CDR3 here is CASSEVAGGQPQHF. The CDR3 bases are TGTGCCAGCAGCGAGGTGGCAGGGGGACAGCCCCAGCATTTT. The V and J genes are TRBV6-5 and TRBJ1-5; TRBD1 aligns across 7 bases. This CDR3 spans 14 amino acids. In germline, CDR1 is MNHEY, CDR2 SVGAGI. The ends lost 6 bases at V and 7 bases at J; junction bases unmatched: 9.